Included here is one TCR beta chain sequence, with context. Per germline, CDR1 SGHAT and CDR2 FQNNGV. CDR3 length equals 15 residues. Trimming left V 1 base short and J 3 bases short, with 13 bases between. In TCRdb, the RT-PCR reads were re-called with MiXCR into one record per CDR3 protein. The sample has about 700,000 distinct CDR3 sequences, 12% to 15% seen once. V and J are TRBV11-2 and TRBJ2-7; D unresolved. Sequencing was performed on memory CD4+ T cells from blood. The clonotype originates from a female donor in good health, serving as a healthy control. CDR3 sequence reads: CASSLVGPSHYEQYF. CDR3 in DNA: TGTGCCAGCAGCTTAGTGGGTCCCAGCCACTACGAGCAGTACTTC.